This T cell receptor (beta chain) was sequenced during a study of T cells in tumors after PD-1 blockade. Study-wide context: Blood samples averaged around 110,000 templates (range 24,679-257,772) and some 35,000 unique clonotypes.

Assay used: immunoSEQ multiplex PCR; TCRdb lists only in-frame clones, some missing. This table has approximately 20,000 clones, more than 65% appearing once. Trimming cost V 4 bases and J 6 bases; bases outside gene matches: 9. Looked up from germline, CDR1 is MDHEN and CDR2 is SYDVKM. The CDR3 has 15 residues. Sequences were derived from PBMCs, sampled after anti-PD-1 therapy. The sequence was collected from a human donor with advanced basal cell or squamous cell carcinoma (not recorded which). The chain is built from TRBV28 and TRBJ1-5, with 7 bases fitting TRBD1. Here the CDR3 reads CASSSETGISQPQHF. The CDR3, as DNA: TGTGCCAGCAGTTCGGAGACAGGGATAAGTCAGCCCCAGCATTTT.